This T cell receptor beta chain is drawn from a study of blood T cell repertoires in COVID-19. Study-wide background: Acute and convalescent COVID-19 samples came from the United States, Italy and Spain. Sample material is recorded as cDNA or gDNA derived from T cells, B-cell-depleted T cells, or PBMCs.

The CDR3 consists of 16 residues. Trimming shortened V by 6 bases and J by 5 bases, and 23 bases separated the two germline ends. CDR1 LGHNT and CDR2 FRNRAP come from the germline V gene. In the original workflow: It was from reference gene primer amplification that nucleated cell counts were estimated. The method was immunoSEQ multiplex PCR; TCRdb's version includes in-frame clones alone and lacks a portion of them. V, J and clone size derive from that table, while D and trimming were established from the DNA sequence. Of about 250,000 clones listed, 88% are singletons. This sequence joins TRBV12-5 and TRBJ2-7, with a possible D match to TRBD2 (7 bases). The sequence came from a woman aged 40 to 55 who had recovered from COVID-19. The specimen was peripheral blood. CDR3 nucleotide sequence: TGTGCTAGTGGAGCCGGGAGGCTGGCCAGGGGACACGAGCAGTACGTC. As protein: CASGAGRLARGHEQYV.